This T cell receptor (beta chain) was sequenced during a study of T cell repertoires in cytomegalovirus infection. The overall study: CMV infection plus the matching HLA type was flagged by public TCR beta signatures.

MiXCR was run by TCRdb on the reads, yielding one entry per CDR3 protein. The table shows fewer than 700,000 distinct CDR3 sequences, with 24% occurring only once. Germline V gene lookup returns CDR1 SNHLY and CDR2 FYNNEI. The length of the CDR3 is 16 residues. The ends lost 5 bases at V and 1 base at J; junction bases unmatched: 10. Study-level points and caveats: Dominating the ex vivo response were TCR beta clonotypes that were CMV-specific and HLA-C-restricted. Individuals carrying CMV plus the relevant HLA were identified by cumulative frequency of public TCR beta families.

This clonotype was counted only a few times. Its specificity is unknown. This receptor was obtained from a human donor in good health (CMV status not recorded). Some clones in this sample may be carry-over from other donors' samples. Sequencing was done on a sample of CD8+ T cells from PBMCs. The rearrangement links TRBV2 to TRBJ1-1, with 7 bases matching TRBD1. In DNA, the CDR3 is TGTGCCAGCAGTCGGGCCTGGCAGGGGGGGAACACTGAAGCTTTCTTT. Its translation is CASSRAWQGGNTEAFF.